These 30 T cell receptor beta chains came from one sample sequenced in a study of T cell repertoires in cytomegalovirus infection. TCRdb re-called the reads through MiXCR, storing one row per CDR3 protein. The sample has around 450,000 distinct CDR3 sequences; approximately 30% are singletons. The specimen sequenced was PBMCs. The receptor set was obtained from a human donor in good health (CMV status not recorded). Some clones in this sample may be carry-over from other donors' samples.

The table lists this clonotype with many counts. J is TRBJ1-4 and V is TRBV7-2; TRBD1 aligns across 8 bases. V shed 1 base, J shed 7 bases, and the junction held 8 bases outside the gene matches. The CDR3 sequence is 16 residues long. Germline CDR1 and CDR2: SGHTA and FQGNSA. The CDR3 nucleotides read TGTGCCAGCAGCTTAGTGCGGGGGGGGACAGGTGAAAAACTGTTTTTT. Protein product: CASSLVRGGTGEKLFF.

This clonotype occurred a few times. The V call is TRBV4-1, the J call TRBJ1-1, with D perhaps matching TRBD1 (5 bases). This CDR3 spans 14 amino acids. V was pared by 0 bases and J by 7 bases, with 12 bases between. Germline loops: CDR1 MGHRA, CDR2 YSYEKL. The CDR3 is CASSQENRPLEAFF. As DNA, the CDR3 is TGCGCCAGCAGCCAAGAAAACAGGCCACTTGAAGCTTTCTTT.

The chain employs TRBV5-6 and TRBJ1-2; D unresolved. Germline V gives CDR1 SGHDT, CDR2 YYEEEE. CDR3 length: 15 amino acids. Trimming shortened V by 4 bases and J by 8 bases, and 21 bases separated the two germline ends. The CDR3 is CASSRDPLRSQGYTF. In DNA, the CDR3 is TGTGCCAGCAGCCGCGACCCACTTCGGTCCCAAGGCTACACCTTC. Combining the CDR3 with reference TRBV5-6 and TRBJ1-2 gives the whole variable domain DAGVTQSPTHLIKTRGQQVTLRCSPKSGHDTVSWYQQALGQGPQFIFQYYEEEERQRGNFPDRFSGHQFPNYSSELNVNALLLGDSALYLCASSRDPLRSQGYTFGSGTRLTVV.

Turning to this clonotype: Given a much more abundant clone one base away, this may be a read error. The chain recombines TRBV7-2 with TRBJ1-4; unclear D gene. Deletions cut 5 bases from V and 6 bases from J, with 16 bases between. Germline V gene lookup returns CDR1 SGHTA and CDR2 FQGNSA. The CDR3 is 15 residues long. The CDR3 coding sequence is TGTGCCAGCAGCGGAGTGCCGGATGGACATGAAAAACTGTTTTTT. Its protein product is CASSGVPDGHEKLFF. The full variable domain, rest sourced from reference TRBV7-2 and TRBJ1-4, is GAGVSQSPSNKVTEKGKDVELRCDPISGHTALYWYRQSLGQGLEFLIYFQGNSAPDKSGLPSDRFSAERTGGSVSTLTIQRTQQEDSAVYLCASSGVPDGHEKLFFGSGTQLSVL.

J is TRBJ2-7 and V is TRBV15; 7 bases match TRBD1. There are 16 residues in the CDR3. Germline-derived CDR1 and CDR2 are LNHNV and YYDKDF (reference sequence). Trimming removed 1 base from V and 7 bases from J; junction bases left unmatched: 13. CDR3 sequence reads: CATSRGAGQDEWEQYF. In nucleotides, the CDR3 is TGTGCCACCAGCAGAGGGGCCGGACAGGATGAGTGGGAGCAGTACTTC.

This clonotype was counted only a few times. The chain combines TRBV6-8 with TRBJ2-7; the D is unclear. The CDR3 totals 12 residues. Trimming left V 2 bases short and J 5 bases short, with 7 bases between. Per germline, CDR1 MNHGY and CDR2 SAAAGT. CDR3 sequence (DNA): TGTGCCAGCAGTTACATGCCGGACGAGCAGTACTTC. Translating gives CASSYMPDEQYF.

This clonotype showed up many times. V usage is TRBV7-2 and J usage is TRBJ1-5, with 7 bases aligning to TRBD1. Germline values: CDR1 SGHTA, CDR2 FQGNSA. The CDR3 is made up of 15 amino acids. Unmatched junction bases numbered 8, after V lost 5 bases and J lost 4 bases. CDR3 residues: CASSPEDRKNQPQHF. As DNA, the CDR3 is TGTGCCAGCAGCCCCGAGGACAGGAAAAATCAGCCCCAGCATTTT.

The chain joins TRBV2 to TRBJ1-3; tentatively, D is TRBD1 (5 bases). V was shortened by 4 bases and J by 5 bases, with 12 bases between the two germline ends. The CDR3 is made up of 14 amino acids. Per the germline V gene, CDR1 is SNHLY and CDR2 is FYNNEI. CDR3 in amino acids: CASSVDGGRNTIYF. The CDR3 DNA sequence: TGTGCCAGCAGTGTGGACGGGGGAAGAAACACCATATATTTT.

This clonotype turned up a few times. This chain connects TRBV6-2 or TRBV6-3 to TRBJ2-2; 8 bases are a match to TRBD1. This CDR3 contains 13 residues. Germline trimming cut 4 bases from V and 6 bases from J; bases unmatched to any gene: 1. Germline V gene lookup returns CDR1 MNHEY and CDR2 SVGEGT. The CDR3 DNA follows: TGTGCCAGCAGTTGGACAGGGTCCGGGGAGCTGTTTTTT. Protein product: CASSWTGSGELFF.

The chain couples TRBV5-1 to TRBJ2-4; D tentatively fits TRBD1 or TRBD2 (5 bases each). Germline V gene sequence: CDR1 SGHRS, CDR2 YFSETQ. The V gene lost 1 base and the J gene lost 3 bases, with 20 bases spanning the gap. The CDR3 length is 18 residues. CDR3 in DNA: TGCGCCAGCAGCTTGCGACCATCCGGGGCAGTCAGCAAAAACATTCAGTACTTC. This codes for CASSLRPSGAVSKNIQYF.

This clonotype was found many times. The rearrangement links TRBV7-8 to TRBJ2-7; D is undetermined. The CDR3 has 11 amino acids. Per germline, CDR1 SGHVS and CDR2 FQNEAQ. Trimming stripped 4 bases from V and 3 bases from J, with 4 bases between. The CDR3 DNA reads TGTGCCAGCAGCTCCTTCTACGAGCAGTACTTC. Translation gives CASSSFYEQYF. The full variable domain, rest sourced from reference TRBV7-8 and TRBJ2-7, is GAGVSQSPRYKVAKRGQDVALRCDPISGHVSLFWYQQALGQGPEFLTYFQNEAQLDKSGLPSDRFFAERPEGSVSTLKIQRTQQEDSAVYLCASSSFYEQYFGPGTRLTVT.

This clonotype occurred a few times. The chain recombines TRBV2 with TRBJ1-1; D gene ambiguous. The V end lost 1 base, the J end lost 0 bases, and 3 bases lay between the germline ends. Germline assignment: CDR1 SNHLY and CDR2 FYNNEI. CDR3 length equals 13 residues. CDR3 loop: CASSEVLNTEAFF. The CDR3 DNA reads TGTGCCAGCAGTGAAGTACTGAACACTGAAGCTTTCTTT.

In this sample, this clonotype turned up many times. The chain couples TRBV12-3 or TRBV12-4 to TRBJ1-5, with D possibly matching TRBD1 (5 bases). V lost 4 bases and J lost 3, with 13 bases in between. The CDR3 contains 15 residues. CDR3 bases: TGTGCCAGCAGTTCCGGGGACGGATACAATCAGCCCCAGCATTTT. Translated: CASSSGDGYNQPQHF.

Ten or more counts support this clonotype. This chain connects TRBV12-3 or TRBV12-4 to TRBJ1-4; no clear D. V gave up 2 bases and J gave up 8 bases, with 12 bases separating them. This CDR3 region has 14 residues. CDR3 residues: CASSLRRIDEKLFF. The CDR3 bases are TGTGCCAGCAGTTTAAGGAGGATCGACGAAAAACTGTTTTTT.

The V gene is TRBV12-3 or TRBV12-4, the J gene TRBJ2-2; D not certain. Trimming removed 6 bases from V and 1 base from J, with 9 bases in between. CDR3 length: 14 residues. The CDR3 loop reads CASSPYQNTGELFF. The DNA for the CDR3 is TGTGCCAGCAGCCCTTATCAGAACACCGGGGAGCTGTTTTTT.

The sample holds many counts of this clonotype. The V gene is TRBV6-5, the J gene TRBJ2-2; TRBD2 matches 8 bases. The CDR3 has 16 residues. Germline CDR1 reads MNHEY; CDR2 reads SVGAGI. With 3 bases clipped from V and 3 bases from J, the junction kept 6 bases outside the gene matches. CDR3 DNA: TGTGCCAGCAGTTATCTCGGGAGGGGGGACACCGGGGAGCTGTTTTTT. This sequence encodes CASSYLGRGDTGELFF.

Only a few counts were recorded for this clonotype. The J gene is TRBJ2-3, the V gene TRBV5-1; 10 bases agree with TRBD2. V lost 4 bases to trimming and J lost 2 bases; unmatched junction nucleotides: 7. The germline gives CDR1 SGHRS, CDR2 YFSETQ. The length of the CDR3 is 16 residues. The CDR3 protein is CASSLTSGYLTDTQYF. The DNA of the CDR3 is TGCGCCAGCAGCCTGACTAGCGGGTACCTCACAGATACGCAGTATTTT.

The table lists this clonotype with many counts. The chain is built from TRBV7-2 and TRBJ2-7; 8 bases agree with TRBD1. The germline gives CDR1 SGHTA, CDR2 FQGNSA. CDR3 size: 15 residues. The V gene end was trimmed by 5 bases and the J gene end by 2 bases; junction bases not matched to a gene: 8. The DNA for the CDR3 is TGTGCCAGCAGCCCTGGGACAGGAGATCCCTACGAGCAGTACTTC. It is translated as CASSPGTGDPYEQYF.

The V call is TRBV3-1, the J call TRBJ2-1; a possible D gene is TRBD1 (6 bases). The germline gives CDR1 LGHDT, CDR2 YNNKEL (reference sequence). The V and J ends lost 2 bases and 5 bases respectively, with 10 bases between them. This CDR3 spans 14 amino acids. The chain's CDR3 is CASSQWGQDNEQFF. CDR3 coding DNA: TGTGCCAGCAGCCAATGGGGGCAGGACAATGAGCAGTTCTTC.

This clonotype was seen a few times. This chain uses TRBV24-1 with TRBJ2-5, with D unresolved. CDR3 length: 18 amino acids. With 2 bases removed from V and 0 bases from J, the gap between germline ends came to 18 bases. Per germline, CDR1 KGHDR and CDR2 SFDVKD. The CDR3 DNA reads TGTGCCACCAGTGATTCACGGGCCGCAAACAGTTACCAAGAGACCCAGTACTTC. Translating it yields CATSDSRAANSYQETQYF.

This clonotype has a handful of counts. The chain has TRBV7-2 and TRBJ1-1; D perhaps matches TRBD1 (5 bases). Germline V gene sequence: CDR1 SGHTA, CDR2 FQGNSA. V lost 5 bases and J 3 bases, leaving 13 bases between the germline ends. The CDR3 totals 14 residues. The CDR3 loop reads CASSQGPWDTEAFF. In DNA, the CDR3 is TGTGCCAGCAGCCAGGGACCTTGGGACACTGAAGCTTTCTTT.

With respect to this clonotype: This may be a read error, as it is one base from a much larger clone. The chain is built from TRBV7-2 and TRBJ2-2; TRBD2 agrees at 12 bases. CDR1 SGHTA and CDR2 FQGNSA come from the germline V gene. CDR3 size: 21 residues. V gave up 2 bases and J gave up 0 bases; unmatched junction bases: 13. CDR3 nucleotides: TGTGCCAGCAGCTTATTGCTAGGACTAGCGGGAACTCACTCGAACACCGGGGAGCTGTTTTTT. Protein: CASSLLLGLAGTHSNTGELFF.

This clonotype was picked up many times. The chain couples TRBV27 to TRBJ2-3; 12 bases are shared with TRBD2. The CDR3 covers 15 residues. The V and J ends lost 4 bases and 3 bases, in that order; junction bases with no gene match: 2. Germline V lookup: CDR1 MNHEY, CDR2 SMNVEV (reference sequence). The CDR3 here is CASSSTSGRTDTQYF. CDR3 nucleotides: TGTGCCAGCAGTTCTACTAGCGGGAGGACAGATACGCAGTATTTT.

This clonotype turned up a few times. This chain links TRBV2 with TRBJ1-2; 9 bases match TRBD1. V dropped 5 bases and J dropped 3; count of bases not matched to a gene: 10. The CDR3 totals 16 residues. Germline CDR1 SNHLY, CDR2 FYNNEI. The CDR3 protein is CASSTPTGGSDYGYTF. CDR3 nucleotide sequence: TGTGCCAGCAGTACCCCGACAGGGGGAAGTGACTATGGCTACACCTTC.

This clonotype was seen a handful of times. The J gene is TRBJ2-7, the V gene TRBV6-6, with D tentatively TRBD1 or TRBD2 (5 bases each). Germline CDR1 reads MNHNY; CDR2 reads SVGAGI (reference sequence). Trimming took off 7 bases at V and 3 bases at J, with 16 bases between the two ends. The CDR3 runs to 14 residues. This CDR3 reads CASTKGDGRYEQYF. The CDR3 region has the DNA TGTGCCAGCACCAAAGGGGACGGGCGCTACGAGCAGTACTTC.

In its sample, this clonotype was seen many times. The chain combines TRBV4-2 with TRBJ2-3; D possibly corresponds to TRBD1 (6 bases). This CDR3 is built from 16 residues. The V gene's germline CDR1 is LGHNA and CDR2 YNFKEQ. Trimming removed 0 bases from V and 5 bases from J, with 15 bases in between. This CDR3 reads CASSQDLHNREDTQYF. CDR3 nucleotide sequence: TGTGCCAGCAGCCAAGACCTGCATAACAGGGAAGATACGCAGTATTTT.

In regard to this clonotype: The junction differs from germline at one of its ends, possibly a read error. The gene calls are TRBV7-2 and TRBJ2-3, with D hard to call. Germline values: CDR1 SGHTA, CDR2 FQGNSA. The CDR3 has 14 amino acids. CDR3 nucleotide sequence: TGTGCCAGCAGCTTAGAAGGCCCCACAGATTCGCAGTATTTT. Its translation: CASSLEGPTDSQYF.

This chain links TRBV5-5 with TRBJ1-2, with D perhaps matching TRBD1 (6 bases). This CDR3 is 17 amino acids long. Trimming took off 0 bases at V and 5 bases at J, with 20 bases between the two ends. Germline values: CDR1 SGHKS, CDR2 YYEKEE (reference sequence). The CDR3 DNA follows: TGTGCCAGCAGCTTGGCTTTCGGGGGCAGGGTGACATATGGCTACACCTTC. Translation gives CASSLAFGGRVTYGYTF.

The genes are TRBV3-1 and TRBJ2-3, with TRBD1 as a possible D gene (5 bases). Between the trimmed V and J ends, which lost 0 bases and 4 bases, there was a span of 11 bases. Germline V gene sequence: CDR1 LGHDT, CDR2 YNNKEL (reference sequence). CDR3 length equals 15 residues. In DNA, the CDR3 is TGTGCCAGCAGCCAAGATGAAGGGGTGGCAGATACGCAGTATTTT. Translated, it gives CASSQDEGVADTQYF.

The chain has TRBV12-3 or TRBV12-4 and TRBJ1-6; a weak D match, TRBD1 (5 bases). CDR3 length: 14 amino acids. Between the trimmed V and J ends, which lost 6 bases and 5 bases, there was a span of 11 bases. CDR3 in DNA: TGTGCCAGCAGCCAGGGAGGGGATAATTCACCCCTCCACTTT. This translates into CASSQGGDNSPLHF.